A single sample is the source of the 6 T cell receptor beta chains below, sequenced in a study of cytomegalovirus exposure and HLA in healthy donors (dated by TCRdb to the late 2010s). The library was obtained by the immunoSEQ multiplex PCR assay. For the multiplex PCR, a mixture combining 60 forward primers for TCR Vbeta segments and 13 reverse primers for TCR Jbeta segments was used. TCRdb holds this immuneACCESS table with in-frame rearrangements only. Some clones are missing; in checked studies, unresolved V genes explain under half, and the rest has no known cause. The sample table contains approximately 300,000 clones; only one count was recorded for roughly 81% of them. 2% of the sample comes from the top ten. Sequences were obtained from PBMCs. The receptors shown here come from a woman aged 40-49 years in good health and CMV-seropositive.

V and J are TRBV27 and TRBJ2-3, with 8 bases fitting TRBD2. CDR1 and CDR2 from the germline V gene are MNHEY and SMNVEV (reference sequence). Trimming cost V 4 bases and J 11 bases; bases outside gene matches: 5. The CDR3 length is 12 residues. In DNA form, the CDR3 reads TGTGCCAGCAGTTCGGGACTAGTTATGCAGTATTTT. The encoded protein is CASSSGLVMQYF.

DNA for the CDR3: TGTGCCAGCAGTTTTTATCCAGGGGTGAGCAATCAGCCCCAGCATTTT. Translating gives CASSFYPGVSNQPQHF. The rearrangement uses TRBV28 and TRBJ1-5; perhaps TRBD1 as D (6 bases). The germline V and J ends were trimmed by 3 bases and 1 base, with 13 bases remaining between them. From germline, CDR1 is MDHEN and CDR2 SYDVKM. This CDR3 comprises 16 residues.

This clone occurred once. CDR3 nucleotides: TGCAGCATACCCCCCGGGACAGTGAACACTGAAGCTTTCTTT. Translated, it gives CSIPPGTVNTEAFF. This rearrangement joins TRBV29-1 to TRBJ1-1; 7 positions match TRBD1. V lost 8 bases, J lost 0 bases, and 9 bases stayed unmatched. This CDR3 has 14 residues. CDR1 and CDR2 (germline): SQVTM, ANQGSEA.

The V gene is TRBV29-1, the J gene TRBJ2-1; 7 nucleotides agree with TRBD2. The CDR3 is 15 residues long. Trimming cost V 4 bases and J 6 bases; bases outside gene matches: 12. The germline V gene has CDR1 SQVTM and CDR2 ANQGSEA. Here the CDR3 reads CSVVFGGSRLNEQFF. CDR3 coding DNA: TGCAGCGTTGTTTTCGGGGGGTCCCGTCTCAATGAGCAGTTCTTC.

This clone came up a few times. The gene calls are TRBV7-9 and TRBJ1-4; 8 nucleotides line up with TRBD1. There are 14 residues in the CDR3. Germline V gene sequence: CDR1 SEHNR, CDR2 FQNEAQ (reference sequence). J was trimmed by 5 bases and V by 6 bases; bases with no gene match: 5. CDR3 sequence (DNA): TGTGCCAGCAGGGGGACAGGCCCCAATGAAAAACTGTTTTTT. Protein: CASRGTGPNEKLFF.

This CDR3 is CASSPDRGGIYEQFF. The CDR3 region has the DNA TGTGCCAGCAGCCCGGACAGGGGTGGAATATATGAGCAGTTCTTC. The chain links TRBV7-2 to TRBJ2-1; 9 positions match TRBD1. Per germline, CDR1 SGHTA and CDR2 FQGNSA. This CDR3 has 15 residues. After removal of 5 bases from V and 8 bases from J, the junction contained 10 bases not matched to a gene.